One and the same sample provided the 8 T cell receptor beta chains below, sequenced in a study of metastatic and nonmetastatic thyroid tumors. Via MiXCR, TCRdb re-called the PCR reads. The sample shows around 15,000 clones, under 25% of them seen only once. No patient had received any treatment before thyroid surgery. Sequencing input: adjacent normal tissue. These receptors were obtained from a female donor with papillary thyroid cancer or a benign thyroid nodule (not recorded which). Some clones in this sample may be carry-over from other donors' samples.

The gene calls are TRBV20-1 and TRBJ2-6; D is undetermined. Germline CDR1 DFQATT, CDR2 SNEGSKA (reference sequence). V was pared by 2 bases and J by 0 bases, with 11 bases between. The CDR3 sequence is 16 residues long. The CDR3 DNA is TGCAGTGCTAGACCCTTCTCAGACTCTGGGGCCAACGTCCTGACTTTC. Its translation is CSARPFSDSGANVLTF.

This clone showed up just a few times. V usage is TRBV9 and J usage is TRBJ2-2; D remains ambiguous. Trimming pared 4 bases from V and 5 bases from J, leaving 6 bases between. The length of the CDR3 is 12 residues. Germline V gene data show CDR1 as SGDLS and CDR2 as YYNGEE. The CDR3 coding sequence is TGTGCCAGCAGCTCCCAGACCGGGGAGCTGTTTTTT. This encodes CASSSQTGELFF.

This clone appeared a few times. At one end, the junction sequence differs from germline, possibly due to a read error. This chain links TRBV6-5 with TRBJ1-3; 7 bases are a match to TRBD1. CDR1 is MNHEY and CDR2 is SVGAGI in the germline V gene. CDR3 size: 16 residues. CDR3 region: CASSHSTGLSGNTIYF. DNA of the CDR3: TGTGCCAGCAGTCACTCGACAGGGTTGAGTGGAAACACCATATATTTT.

In this sample, this clone turned up many times. The chain couples TRBV5-6 to TRBJ2-7; perhaps D is TRBD1 or TRBD2 (5 bases each). V lost 7 bases, J lost 1 base, and 18 bases lay in between. Germline assignment: CDR1 SGHDT and CDR2 YYEEEE. The CDR3 has 15 amino acids. Here the CDR3 DNA reads TGTGCCAGCTCCCCGTGGGGGTCTTTTTCCTACGAGCAGTACTTC. Residues: CASSPWGSFSYEQYF.

This clone came up many times. This chain links TRBV25-1 with TRBJ2-7; 14 bases fit TRBD2. J lost 5 bases, V lost 7 bases, and 4 bases had no gene match. There are 14 residues in the CDR3. CDR1 is MGHDK and CDR2 is SYGVNS in the germline V gene. In DNA, the CDR3 is TGTGCCAGCAACCCGGGACTAGCGGGGGACGAGCAGTACTTC. Translating gives CASNPGLAGDEQYF.

This clone was seen only a few times. The V gene is TRBV6-2 or TRBV6-3, the J gene TRBJ1-5; D not resolved. The V gene's germline CDR1 is MNHEY and CDR2 SVGEGT. Trimming stripped 7 bases from V and 4 bases from J, with 14 bases between. The CDR3 extends over 14 amino acids. The CDR3 region is CASTKDGANQPQHF. The CDR3, as DNA: TGTGCCAGCACCAAGGACGGTGCTAATCAGCCCCAGCATTTT.

The chain uses TRBV9 and TRBJ2-1, with TRBD2 matching over 8 bases. Germline trimming cut 1 base from V and 5 bases from J; bases unmatched to any gene: 5. Germline CDR1 and CDR2: SGDLS and YYNGEE. The CDR3 extends over 15 amino acids. CDR3 loop: CASSVWNGRDNEQFF. In DNA form, the CDR3 reads TGTGCCAGCAGCGTATGGAACGGGAGGGACAATGAGCAGTTCTTC.

A few counts support this clone. The V and J genes are TRBV20-1 and TRBJ2-7; D uncertain. Germline loops: CDR1 DFQATT, CDR2 SNEGSKA (reference sequence). This CDR3 is built from 13 residues. The V gene lost 2 bases and the J gene lost 1 base, with 9 bases spanning the gap. CDR3 sequence: CSARSDPSYEQYF. The CDR3 bases are TGCAGTGCTAGATCAGACCCTTCCTACGAGCAGTACTTC.